Below, 30 T cell receptor beta chains from the same sample are listed, as sequenced in a study of low-dose radiotherapy and immunotherapy resistance in tumors. Primers used for first-strand cDNA, a TRAV- and TRBV-specific set, covered both alpha and beta chains. With a constant-region primer and a V-primer adapter, TCRs were subjected to around 20 PCR cycles of amplification. TCRdb analysed the reads with MiXCR anew, one entry per CDR3 protein. Among more than 45,000 distinct CDR3 sequences listed, about 23% were seen once. Time point denoted: before trial treatment. Sequencing was performed on PBMCs, taken before treatment. The receptors originated from a male donor with prostate cancer.

The chain carries TRBV10-3 and TRBJ2-7; 8 bases align to TRBD2. Germline CDR1 and CDR2: ENHRY and SYGVKD. Unmatched junction bases numbered 11, after V lost 6 bases and J lost 1 base. The CDR3 contains 16 residues. The DNA for the CDR3 is TGTGCCATCAGGGCCGGGGGGGACGGATTGTCCTACGAGCAGTACTTC. Translated: CAIRAGGDGLSYEQYF.

This rearrangement joins TRBV29-1 to TRBJ1-2, with D unclear. The CDR3 sequence is 13 residues long. Trimming pared 7 bases from V and 4 bases from J, leaving 16 bases between. Germline V gene lookup returns CDR1 SQVTM and CDR2 ANQGSEA. The CDR3 region is CSAGSSASYGYTF. The DNA for the CDR3 is TGCAGCGCTGGATCTTCAGCTTCCTATGGCTACACCTTC. The full variable domain, in which reference TRBV29-1 and TRBJ1-2 provide the parts outside the CDR3, is SAVISQKPSRDICQRGTSLTIQCQVDSQVTMMFWYRQQPGQSLTLIATANQGSEATYESGFVIDKFPISRPNLTFSTLTVSNMSPEDSSIYLCSAGSSASYGYTFGSGTRLTVV.

This clonotype was seen ten or more times. The rearrangement links TRBV7-9 to TRBJ1-1; 8 nucleotides match TRBD1. Germline V lookup: CDR1 SEHNR, CDR2 FQNEAQ (reference sequence). The length of the CDR3 is 14 residues. V lost 6 bases and J lost 1; bases outside the gene matches: 4. CDR3: CASSTGTGNTEAFF. The DNA of the CDR3 is TGTGCCAGCAGTACCGGGACAGGGAACACTGAAGCTTTCTTT.

The chain employs TRBV6-5 and TRBJ2-7; no clear D. This CDR3 region has 16 residues. Germline loops: CDR1 MNHEY, CDR2 SVGAGI. Trimming took off 2 bases at V and 2 bases at J, with 16 bases between the two ends. CDR3: CASSYRLAAAPYEQYF. DNA for the CDR3: TGTGCCAGCAGTTACCGTCTGGCGGCCGCCCCCTACGAGCAGTACTTC.

Comments on this clonotype: It is likely a read error: a sequence one base away is far more abundant. The chain recombines TRBV29-1 with TRBJ2-1, with D hard to call. The CDR3 runs 14 residues. Germline V CDR1 and CDR2: SQVTM, ANQGSEA. Trimming left V 4 bases short and J 13 bases short, with 23 bases between. The chain's CDR3 is CSVVGRSTQETQFF. CDR3 DNA sequence: TGCAGCGTTGTAGGCAGGAGTACCCAAGAGACCCAGTTCTTC.

This clonotype has just a few counts. A clone one base away is much larger, so this may be a read error. In DNA form, the CDR3 reads TGCGCCAGCAGCTGGGGACACAGGGGGAAGAACACTGAAGCTTTCTTT. Translation: CASSWGHRGKNTEAFF. The chain recombines TRBV5-1 with TRBJ1-1; 8 positions agree with TRBD1. Per the germline V gene, CDR1 is SGHRS and CDR2 is YFSETQ. After removal of 3 bases from V and 1 base from J, the junction contained 8 bases not matched to a gene. The CDR3 length is 16 residues. The variable domain in full, completed from reference TRBV5-1 and TRBJ1-1, reads KAGVTQTPRYLIKTRGQQVTLSCSPISGHRSVSWYQQTPGQGLQFLFEYFSETQRNKGNFPGRFSGRQFSNSRSEMNVSTLELGDSALYLCASSWGHRGKNTEAFFGQGTRLTVV.

The chain couples TRBV30 to TRBJ2-1; no clear D. The germline V and J ends were trimmed by 0 bases and 2 bases, with 11 bases remaining between them. The V gene's germline CDR1 is GTSNPN and CDR2 SVGIG (reference sequence). The CDR3 is 15 amino acids. The CDR3: CAWSVVKLPYNEQFF. The CDR3 DNA sequence: TGTGCCTGGAGTGTGGTTAAGCTACCCTACAATGAGCAGTTCTTC.

This clonotype was found many times. The V gene is TRBV3-1, the J gene TRBJ1-6; D possibly corresponds to TRBD1 (5 bases). This CDR3 has 18 residues. The V gene lost 3 bases and the J gene lost 0 bases, with 15 bases spanning the gap. The germline V gene encodes CDR1 LGHDT and CDR2 YNNKEL (reference sequence). This CDR3 is CASSHFPGPSSYNSPLHF. CDR3 DNA sequence: TGTGCCAGCAGCCACTTTCCGGGGCCGAGCTCCTATAATTCACCCCTCCACTTT.

At least ten counts were recorded for this clonotype. In DNA form, the CDR3 reads TGCGCCAGCAGCCAAGCCAACGAGCAGTACTTC. Translated: CASSQANEQYF. V and J are TRBV4-1 and TRBJ2-7; D is uncertain. Germline V gives CDR1 MGHRA, CDR2 YSYEKL. CDR3 length: 11 residues. The germline V and J ends were trimmed by 1 base and 5 bases, with 3 bases remaining between them.

There are many counts of this clonotype. The chain uses TRBV5-1 and TRBJ2-7; 7 nucleotides line up with TRBD2. The germline gives CDR1 SGHRS, CDR2 YFSETQ. J was trimmed by 2 bases and V by 4 bases; bases with no gene match: 9. This CDR3 region has 15 residues. The CDR3 nucleotides read TGCGCCAGCAGCCCCACCGCGGGAGCCACCTACGAGCAGTACTTC. Translation gives CASSPTAGATYEQYF.

The chain carries TRBV30 and TRBJ1-2; D not resolved. The CDR3 has 15 amino acids. CDR1 and CDR2 (germline): GTSNPN, SVGIG (reference sequence). Trimming took 0 bases from V and 0 from J, leaving 11 bases between them. CDR3 protein: CAWSVLVRTNYGYTF. The CDR3 nucleotides read TGTGCCTGGAGTGTACTAGTCAGAACTAACTATGGCTACACCTTC. The complete variable domain, with remaining parts taken from reference TRBV30 and TRBJ1-2, reads SQTIHQWPATLVQPVGSPLSLECTVEGTSNPNLYWYRQAAGRGLQLLFYSVGIGQISSEVPQNLSASRPQDRQFILSSKKLLLSDSGFYLCAWSVLVRTNYGYTFGSGTRLTVV.

This clonotype turned up a few times. The chain uses TRBV5-1 and TRBJ1-5; TRBD1 agrees at 7 bases. The CDR3 totals 14 residues. The V segment lost 4 bases and the J segment 7 bases; nucleotides outside the gene matches: 8. Germline V gives CDR1 SGHRS, CDR2 YFSETQ. CDR3 nucleotide sequence: TGCGCCAGCAGCCCAGGGACAGATGGGCAGCCCCAGCATTTT. Translating gives CASSPGTDGQPQHF.

The rearrangement uses TRBV10-2 and TRBJ2-7; D is undetermined. This CDR3 region has 18 residues. CDR1 and CDR2 from the germline V gene are WSHSY and SAAADI. The germline V and J ends were trimmed by 2 bases and 0 bases, with 20 bases remaining between them. In nucleotides, the CDR3 is TGCGCCAGCAGTGAGCCGCCACTGGAACATCTTAGCTCCTACGAGCAGTACTTC. Its translation is CASSEPPLEHLSSYEQYF.

This clonotype was detected only a few times. This rearrangement joins TRBV5-1 to TRBJ2-1; 14 bases agree with TRBD2. The V gene end was trimmed by 1 base and the J gene end by 10 bases; junction bases not matched to a gene: 1. Germline assignment: CDR1 SGHRS and CDR2 YFSETQ. This CDR3 has 14 residues. The CDR3 protein is CASSLRTSGGEQFF. The CDR3 coding sequence is TGCGCCAGCAGCTTGAGGACTAGCGGGGGGGAGCAGTTCTTC.

A remark on this clonotype: It is unclear where the CDR3 begins or ends on the DNA, so no DNA is shown, and the CDR3 is as TCRdb lists it. CDR3 region: CASTNQTSMYLCASSPSYEQYF. The chain joins TRBV5-1 to TRBJ2-7; TRBD2 reflects the table's D call only, with no check against the DNA. Germline V CDR1 and CDR2: SGHRS, YFSETQ. The CDR3 has 22 amino acids, counting both end residues.

This clonotype has a count of ten or more. This CDR3 is CASTPGGVMNTEAFF. CDR3 coding DNA: TGTGCCAGTACCCCGGGAGGGGTGATGAACACTGAAGCTTTCTTT. The V gene is TRBV19, the J gene TRBJ1-1, with a tentative D call TRBD1 (5 bases). V dropped 7 bases and J dropped 0 bases, with 15 bases sitting between them. The CDR3 contains 15 residues. Germline V gene data show CDR1 as LNHDA and CDR2 as SQIVND (reference sequence).

In its sample, this clonotype was seen many times. This rearrangement joins TRBV7-9 to TRBJ2-1; either TRBD1 or TRBD2 may fit D (6 bases each). CDR1 is SEHNR and CDR2 is FQNEAQ in the germline V gene (reference sequence). The CDR3 extends over 18 amino acids. Trimming left V 5 bases short and J 8 bases short, with 28 bases between. This CDR3 reads CASSPNPLGGLNPHEQFF. As DNA, the CDR3 is TGTGCCAGCAGCCCCAACCCTCTTGGGGGGCTAAACCCCCATGAGCAGTTCTTC.

In this sample, this clonotype turned up many times. V usage is TRBV5-1 and J usage is TRBJ2-1; 15 nucleotides agree with TRBD2. V lost 4 bases, J lost 9 bases, and 11 bases stayed unmatched. The CDR3 contains 17 residues. Per the germline V gene, CDR1 is SGHRS and CDR2 is YFSETQ. The CDR3 coding sequence is TGCGCCAGCAGCGGGTCGGGACTAGCGGGAGGAAACAGTGAGCAGTTCTTC. Residues: CASSGSGLAGGNSEQFF.

The table lists this clonotype with many counts. The chain recombines TRBV15 with TRBJ1-5, with 8 bases that match TRBD1. The V gene's germline CDR1 is LNHNV and CDR2 YYDKDF (reference sequence). V trimming: 0 bases; J trimming: 3 bases; junction bases outside the gene matches: 13. This CDR3 comprises 19 residues. CDR3 sequence: CATSREGPGTGDFNQPQHF. The CDR3 region has the DNA TGTGCCACCAGCAGAGAGGGCCCCGGGACAGGAGACTTCAATCAGCCCCAGCATTTT.

This clonotype was detected many times. J is TRBJ2-7 and V is TRBV2; the D gene is possibly TRBD2 (6 bases). From germline, CDR1 is SNHLY and CDR2 FYNNEI. Trimming took 3 bases from V and 6 from J, leaving 15 bases between them. This CDR3 region has 14 residues. CDR3 DNA sequence: TGTGCCAGCAGTGAGGGGGGATTGGATAGCGAGCAGTACTTC. It codes for CASSEGGLDSEQYF.

This clonotype was seen repeatedly, ten times or more. This sequence joins TRBV15 and TRBJ1-4, with unresolved D. In germline, CDR1 is LNHNV, CDR2 YYDKDF (reference sequence). V lost 3 bases and J 3 bases, leaving 11 bases between the germline ends. CDR3 length: 15 residues. CDR3 residues: CATSREFISNEKLFF. The CDR3 DNA reads TGTGCCACCAGCAGGGAATTTATCTCTAATGAAAAACTGTTTTTT.

This clonotype was observed many times. The chain recombines TRBV5-5 with TRBJ2-5; D possibly corresponds to TRBD2 (5 bases). Trimming stripped 0 bases from V and 7 bases from J, with 16 bases between. The CDR3 length is 15 residues. Germline lookup yields CDR1 SGHKS and CDR2 YYEKEE (reference sequence). The CDR3: CASSLVLQESGTQYF. The CDR3 DNA reads TGTGCCAGCAGCTTGGTACTCCAGGAGAGCGGGACCCAGTACTTC.

At least ten counts were recorded for this clonotype. Relative to the germline gene, one junction end is altered; a read error may explain this. The J gene is TRBJ1-1, the V gene TRBV7-9; D gene ambiguous. The CDR3 loop spans 16 amino acids. Germline lookup yields CDR1 SEHNR and CDR2 FQNEAQ (reference sequence). CDR3 loop: CASSLARLRQNTEAFF. CDR3 nucleotide sequence: TGCGCCAGCAGCTTGGCCCGGTTGAGACAGAACACTGAAGCTTTCTTT.

In this sample, this clonotype turned up many times. The chain recombines TRBV20-1 with TRBJ2-3; 8 bases are shared with TRBD2. CDR1 is DFQATT and CDR2 is SNEGSKA in the germline V gene (reference sequence). This CDR3 region has 17 residues. After removal of 6 bases from V and 5 bases from J, the junction contained 19 bases not matched to a gene. CDR3 region: CSAAPLADSPGVDTQYF. CDR3 DNA sequence: TGCAGTGCCGCCCCACTAGCGGACTCCCCCGGGGTAGATACGCAGTATTTT.

With respect to this clonotype: It differs at one base from a far larger clone, so likely a read error. The chain uses TRBV6-6 and TRBJ2-7; TRBD1 agrees at 11 bases. The CDR3 has 14 amino acids. Per the germline V gene, CDR1 is MNHNY and CDR2 is SVGAGI (reference sequence). The DNA for the CDR3 is TGTGCCTGCAGTTTAGGACAGGGGGCGAGGGAGCAGTACTTC. It encodes CACSLGQGAREQYF.

This clonotype has only a few counts. The rearrangement uses TRBV5-1 and TRBJ1-2; D remains unclear. V was shortened by 4 bases and J by 8 bases, with 15 bases between the two germline ends. The CDR3 runs to 13 residues. Germline V lookup: CDR1 SGHRS, CDR2 YFSETQ. The CDR3 nucleotides read TGCGCCAGCAGCCTGGGCCCCCAAGGGGGCTACACCTTC. Protein: CASSLGPQGGYTF.

Many counts were recorded for this clonotype. This rearrangement joins TRBV7-9 to TRBJ2-7, with 7 bases aligning to TRBD1. V lost 4 bases to trimming and J lost 4 bases; unmatched junction nucleotides: 7. The CDR3 runs 14 residues. Germline loops: CDR1 SEHNR, CDR2 FQNEAQ (reference sequence). The CDR3 loop is CASSSHPGQYEQYF. CDR3 nucleotide sequence: TGTGCCAGCAGCTCGCACCCGGGACAGTACGAGCAGTACTTC.

This clonotype was seen ten or more times. The gene calls are TRBV10-3 and TRBJ2-3; perhaps TRBD2 as D (6 bases). Germline CDR1 reads ENHRY; CDR2 reads SYGVKD. This CDR3 contains 15 residues. V was cut by 4 bases and J by 0 bases, with 11 bases left in between. The CDR3 coding sequence is TGTGCCATCAGTGGCGGCGGGGTTAGCACAGATACGCAGTATTTT. Amino acid sequence: CAISGGGVSTDTQYF.

This clonotype was detected ten times or more. The chain combines TRBV5-4 with TRBJ1-2; 7 bases are a match to TRBD1. The J segment lost 5 bases and the V segment lost 0 bases, leaving 7 bases of the junction unmatched. Germline V gives CDR1 SGHNT, CDR2 YYREEE (reference sequence). The CDR3 length is 15 residues. The CDR3 is CASSLVGTAAYGYTF. CDR3 DNA sequence: TGTGCCAGCAGCTTGGTTGGGACAGCGGCGTATGGCTACACCTTC.

Remarks on this clonotype: A far larger clone is off by one base, so a read error is likely. V usage is TRBV2 and J usage is TRBJ2-1, with D possibly matching TRBD2 (6 bases). Trimming took 7 bases from V and 13 from J, leaving 20 bases between them. Germline assignment: CDR1 SNHLY and CDR2 FYNNEI. The CDR3 consists of 13 residues. The CDR3 nucleotides are TGTGCCAGCAAAGCGGGCGTCCAAGAGACCCAGTTCTTC. This translates into CASKAGVQETQFF.